The clone carrying this T cell receptor (beta chain) was counted a few times. Its target is unknown. V was shortened by 7 bases and J by 2 bases, with 11 bases between the two germline ends. This CDR3 has 13 amino acids. The germline gives CDR1 LNHDA, CDR2 SQIVND (reference sequence). The isolated RNA, all of it, was reverse transcribed, so expressed TCRB transcripts were what got sequenced. Sequencing was performed with immunoSEQ multiplex PCR; in TCRdb, only in-frame clones are kept and a portion is missing. The sample includes approximately 600,000 clones, over 10% of them seen just once. The sample originates from a study of beta chain features in type 1 diabetes. Whole-study findings and limits: Shorter TCRB CDR3s, moderately but significantly so, were found in Type 1 diabetes patients in all four CD4+ subsets.

The J gene is TRBJ1-1, the V gene TRBV19; possible D gene TRBD1, 6 bases. Sequences were obtained from naive CD4+ T cells from blood. This TCR was recovered from a man in his thirties or forties with type 1 diabetes. CDR3 DNA sequence: TGTGCCAGTAAGGACAGAACCAACACTGAAGCTTTCTTT. Its translation: CASKDRTNTEAFF.